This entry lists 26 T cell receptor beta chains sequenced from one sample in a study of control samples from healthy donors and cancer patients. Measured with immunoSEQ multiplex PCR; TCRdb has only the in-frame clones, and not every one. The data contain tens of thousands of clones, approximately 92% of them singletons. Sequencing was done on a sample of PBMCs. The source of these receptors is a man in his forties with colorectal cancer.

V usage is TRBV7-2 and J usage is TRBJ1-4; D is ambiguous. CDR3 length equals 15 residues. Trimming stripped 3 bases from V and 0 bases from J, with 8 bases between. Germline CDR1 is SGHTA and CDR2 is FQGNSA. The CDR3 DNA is TGTGCCAGCAGCTTGACGATTGCAACTAATGAAAAACTGTTTTTT. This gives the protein CASSLTIATNEKLFF.

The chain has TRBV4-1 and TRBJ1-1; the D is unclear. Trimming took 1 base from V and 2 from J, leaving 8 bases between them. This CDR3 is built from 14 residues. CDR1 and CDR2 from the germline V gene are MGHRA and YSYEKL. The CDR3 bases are TGCGCCAGCAGCCAAGCCCAGGAAAACACTGAAGCTTTCTTT. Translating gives CASSQAQENTEAFF.

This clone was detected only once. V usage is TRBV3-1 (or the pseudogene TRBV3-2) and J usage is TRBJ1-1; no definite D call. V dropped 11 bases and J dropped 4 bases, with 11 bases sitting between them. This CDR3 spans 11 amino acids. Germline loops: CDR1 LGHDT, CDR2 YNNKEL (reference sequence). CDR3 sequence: CASGIGTEAFF. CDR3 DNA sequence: TGTGCCTCGGGAATCGGCACTGAAGCTTTCTTT.

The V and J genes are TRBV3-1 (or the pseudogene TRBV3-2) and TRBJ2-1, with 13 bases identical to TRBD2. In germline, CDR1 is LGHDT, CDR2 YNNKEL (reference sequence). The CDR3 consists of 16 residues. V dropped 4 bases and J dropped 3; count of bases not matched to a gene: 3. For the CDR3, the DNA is TGTGCCAGCAGCCCGTGGACTAGCGGGGGCTACAATGAGCAGTTCTTC. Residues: CASSPWTSGGYNEQFF.

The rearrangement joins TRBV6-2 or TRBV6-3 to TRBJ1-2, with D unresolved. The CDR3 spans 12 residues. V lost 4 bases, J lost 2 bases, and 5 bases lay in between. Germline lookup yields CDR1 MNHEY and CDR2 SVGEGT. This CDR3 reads CASSFSNYGYTF. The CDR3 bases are TGTGCCAGCAGTTTTTCGAACTATGGCTACACCTTC.

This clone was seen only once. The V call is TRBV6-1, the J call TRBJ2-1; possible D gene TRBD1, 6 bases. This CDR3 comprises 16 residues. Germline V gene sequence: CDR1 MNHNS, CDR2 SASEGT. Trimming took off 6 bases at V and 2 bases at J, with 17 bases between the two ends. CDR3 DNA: TGTGCCAGCAGCGAACACAGACAGGTTCCCTACAATGAGCAGTTCTTC. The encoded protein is CASSEHRQVPYNEQFF.

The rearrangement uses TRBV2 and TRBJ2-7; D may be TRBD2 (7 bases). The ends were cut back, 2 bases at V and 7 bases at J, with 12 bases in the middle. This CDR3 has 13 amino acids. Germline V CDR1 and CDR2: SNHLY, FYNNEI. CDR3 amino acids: CASSEMGGREQYF. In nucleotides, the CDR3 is TGTGCCAGCAGTGAAATGGGGGGGCGGGAGCAGTACTTC.

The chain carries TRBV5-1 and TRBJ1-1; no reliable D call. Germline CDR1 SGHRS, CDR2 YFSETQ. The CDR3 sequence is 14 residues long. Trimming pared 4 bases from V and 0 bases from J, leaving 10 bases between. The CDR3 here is CASSPGLMNTEAFF. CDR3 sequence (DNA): TGCGCCAGCAGCCCAGGACTAATGAACACTGAAGCTTTCTTT.

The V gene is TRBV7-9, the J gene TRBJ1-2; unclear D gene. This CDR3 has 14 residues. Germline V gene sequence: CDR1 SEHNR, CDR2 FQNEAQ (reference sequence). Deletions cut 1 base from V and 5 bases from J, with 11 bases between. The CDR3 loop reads CASSLGQRAYGYTF. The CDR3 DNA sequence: TGTGCCAGCAGCTTAGGGCAGAGGGCATATGGCTACACCTTC.

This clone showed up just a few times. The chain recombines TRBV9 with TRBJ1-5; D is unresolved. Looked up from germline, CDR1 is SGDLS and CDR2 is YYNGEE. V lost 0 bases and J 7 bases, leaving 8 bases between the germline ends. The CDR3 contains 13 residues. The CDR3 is CASSVVPGQPQHF. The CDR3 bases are TGTGCCAGCAGCGTAGTACCCGGGCAGCCCCAGCATTTT.

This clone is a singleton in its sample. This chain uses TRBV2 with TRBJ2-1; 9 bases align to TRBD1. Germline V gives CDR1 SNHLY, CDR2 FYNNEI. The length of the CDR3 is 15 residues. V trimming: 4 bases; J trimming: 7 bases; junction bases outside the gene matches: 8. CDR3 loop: CASSGGTGRLNEQFF. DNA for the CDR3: TGTGCCAGCAGTGGAGGGACAGGGAGATTGAATGAGCAGTTCTTC.

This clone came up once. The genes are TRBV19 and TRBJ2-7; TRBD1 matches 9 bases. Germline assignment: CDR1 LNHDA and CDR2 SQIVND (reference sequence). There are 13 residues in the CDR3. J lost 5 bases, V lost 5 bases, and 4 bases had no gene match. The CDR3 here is CASSYTGGHEQYF. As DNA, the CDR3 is TGTGCCAGTAGTTATACAGGGGGCCACGAGCAGTACTTC.

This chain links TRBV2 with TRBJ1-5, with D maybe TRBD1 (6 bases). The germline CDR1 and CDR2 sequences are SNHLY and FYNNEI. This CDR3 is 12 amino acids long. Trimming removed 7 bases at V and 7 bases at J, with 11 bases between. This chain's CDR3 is CASNRGGQPQHF. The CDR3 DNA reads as TGTGCCAGCAATAGGGGGGGACAGCCCCAGCATTTT.

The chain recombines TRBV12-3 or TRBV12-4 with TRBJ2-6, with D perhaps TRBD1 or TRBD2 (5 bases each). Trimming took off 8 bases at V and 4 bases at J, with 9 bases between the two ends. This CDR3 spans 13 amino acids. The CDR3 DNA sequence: TGTGCCAGCTTCGGGGCAGGGGCCAACGTCCTGACTTTC. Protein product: CASFGAGANVLTF.

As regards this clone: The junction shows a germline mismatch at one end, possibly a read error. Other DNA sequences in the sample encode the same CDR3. CDR3 amino acids: CAWSRTLGGEGYTF. In DNA, the CDR3 is TGTGCCTGGAGCCGAACCCTAGGGGGAGAGGGCTACACTTTC. The chain has TRBV30 and TRBJ1-2; TRBD1 might be the D (6 bases). Looked up from germline, CDR1 is GTSNPN and CDR2 is SVGIG (reference sequence). The CDR3 runs to 14 residues.

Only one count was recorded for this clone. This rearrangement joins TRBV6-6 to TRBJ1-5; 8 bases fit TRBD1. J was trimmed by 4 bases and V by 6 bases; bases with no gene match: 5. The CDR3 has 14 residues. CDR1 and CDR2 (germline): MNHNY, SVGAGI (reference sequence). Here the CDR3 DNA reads TGTGCCAGCAGGCCCGACAGGGGAAATCAGCCCCAGCATTTT. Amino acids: CASRPDRGNQPQHF.

The CDR3 here is CASSQDRAGKNYGYTF. The CDR3 bases are TGTGCCAGCAGCCAAGACAGGGCCGGGAAAAACTATGGCTACACCTTC. The chain carries TRBV4-2 and TRBJ1-2; perhaps TRBD1 as D (5 bases). With 0 bases removed from V and 2 bases from J, the gap between germline ends came to 13 bases. This CDR3 is 16 amino acids long. Per germline, CDR1 LGHNA and CDR2 YNFKEQ.

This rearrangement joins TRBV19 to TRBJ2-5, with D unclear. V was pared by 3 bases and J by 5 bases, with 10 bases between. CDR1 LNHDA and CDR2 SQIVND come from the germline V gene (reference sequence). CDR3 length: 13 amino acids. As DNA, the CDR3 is TGTGCCAGTAGTATTAAACGAGACGAGACCCAGTACTTC. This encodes CASSIKRDETQYF.

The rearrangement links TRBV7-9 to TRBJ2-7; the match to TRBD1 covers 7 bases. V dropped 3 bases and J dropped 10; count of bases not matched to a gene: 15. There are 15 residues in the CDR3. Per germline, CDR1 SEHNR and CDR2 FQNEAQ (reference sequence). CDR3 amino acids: CASSFLETGSGDQYF. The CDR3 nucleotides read TGTGCCAGCAGCTTCCTCGAGACAGGGTCGGGCGACCAGTACTTC.

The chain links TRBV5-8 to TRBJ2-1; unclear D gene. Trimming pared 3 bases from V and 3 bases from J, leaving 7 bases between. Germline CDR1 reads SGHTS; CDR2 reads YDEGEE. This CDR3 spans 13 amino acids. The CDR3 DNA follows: TGTGCCAGCAGCTCGGGTGGCTACAATGAGCAGTTCTTC. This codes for CASSSGGYNEQFF.

The CDR3 nucleotides are TGTGCCAGCAGTTACTCTCTATACACTGAAGCTTTCTTT. It yields the protein CASSYSLYTEAFF. The chain carries TRBV6-5 and TRBJ1-1; D ambiguous. The CDR3 runs 13 residues. Germline V gene lookup returns CDR1 MNHEY and CDR2 SVGAGI. Trimming left V 0 bases short and J 3 bases short, with 5 bases between.

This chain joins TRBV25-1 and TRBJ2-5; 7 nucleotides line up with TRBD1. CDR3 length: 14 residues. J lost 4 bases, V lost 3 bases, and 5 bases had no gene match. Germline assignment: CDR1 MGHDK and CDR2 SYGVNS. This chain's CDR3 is CASSEVRGRETQYF. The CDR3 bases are TGTGCCAGCAGTGAGGTGAGGGGGCGAGAGACCCAGTACTTC.

This chain's CDR3 is CASSEITDNSPLHF. As DNA, the CDR3 is TGTGCCAGCAGTGAAATTACCGATAATTCACCCCTCCACTTT. V is TRBV6-1 and J is TRBJ1-6; D is unclear. Germline V gene data show CDR1 as MNHNS and CDR2 as SASEGT. V lost 2 bases to trimming and J lost 5 bases, with 7 bases between them. CDR3 length: 14 amino acids.

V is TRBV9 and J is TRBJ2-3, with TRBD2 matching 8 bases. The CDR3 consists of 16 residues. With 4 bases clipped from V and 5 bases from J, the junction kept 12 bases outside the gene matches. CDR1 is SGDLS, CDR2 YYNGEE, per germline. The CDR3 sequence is CASSSRPGGGVDTQYF. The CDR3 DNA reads TGTGCCAGCAGCTCACGACCCGGGGGGGGCGTAGATACGCAGTATTTT.

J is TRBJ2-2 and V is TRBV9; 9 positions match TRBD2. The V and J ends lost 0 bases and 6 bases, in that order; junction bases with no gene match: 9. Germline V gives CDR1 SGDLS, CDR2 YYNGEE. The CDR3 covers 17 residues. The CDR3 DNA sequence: TGTGCCAGCAGCGTAGAGGCGGGGGGGCCGTCGTCCGGGGAGCTGTTTTTT. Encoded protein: CASSVEAGGPSSGELFF.

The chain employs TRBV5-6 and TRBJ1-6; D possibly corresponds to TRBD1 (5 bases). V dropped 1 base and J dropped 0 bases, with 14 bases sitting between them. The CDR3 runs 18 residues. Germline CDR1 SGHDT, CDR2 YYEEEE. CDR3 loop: CASSLRQQSSSYNSPLHF. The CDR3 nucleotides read TGTGCCAGCAGCTTGAGACAGCAAAGTAGCTCCTATAATTCACCCCTCCACTTT.